The rows below give T cell receptor beta chains drawn from one sample of a study of blood T cell repertoires in COVID-19. TCRdb keeps only in-frame clones here, not all; method: immunoSEQ multiplex PCR. The sample has fewer than 250,000 clones, roughly 87% seen once; the top ten hold 2.5% to 3%. What was sequenced was PBMCs or T cells enriched from blood (not recorded which). These receptors were taken from a woman under 40 with acute COVID-19. Each CDR3 is given with its conserved first and last residue. Fields, in order: J gene, V gene, CDR3 protein.

j_call: TRBJ1-1
v_call: TRBV19
cdr3_aa: CASSTGTGDTEAFF

j_call: TRBJ1-3
v_call: TRBV4-1
cdr3_aa: CASSQGGQGAFGNTIYF

j_call: TRBJ1-1
v_call: TRBV7-8
cdr3_aa: CASRLALGGSGEAFF

j_call: TRBJ1-5
v_call: TRBV3-1/TRBV3-2
cdr3_aa: CASSRTRDSKPQHF

j_call: TRBJ1-4
v_call: TRBV10-2
cdr3_aa: CASRMDRDNEKLFF

j_call: TRBJ1-4
v_call: TRBV3-1/TRBV3-2
cdr3_aa: CASSQEAGANEKLFF

j_call: TRBJ2-3
v_call: TRBV6-5
cdr3_aa: CASSYAGLSTDTQYF

j_call: TRBJ1-1
v_call: TRBV9
cdr3_aa: CASSVNDGTVEAFF

j_call: TRBJ1-2
v_call: TRBV4-1
cdr3_aa: CASSQEEGGVSYGYTF

j_call: TRBJ1-2
v_call: TRBV3-1/TRBV3-2
cdr3_aa: CASRGTGEGGYTF

j_call: TRBJ1-4
v_call: TRBV5-1
cdr3_aa: CASSADRGTNEKLFF

j_call: TRBJ1-5
v_call: TRBV7-9
cdr3_aa: CASSLAGPREGYSNQPQHF

j_call: TRBJ2-1
v_call: TRBV3-1/TRBV3-2
cdr3_aa: CASSPGLALNNEQFF